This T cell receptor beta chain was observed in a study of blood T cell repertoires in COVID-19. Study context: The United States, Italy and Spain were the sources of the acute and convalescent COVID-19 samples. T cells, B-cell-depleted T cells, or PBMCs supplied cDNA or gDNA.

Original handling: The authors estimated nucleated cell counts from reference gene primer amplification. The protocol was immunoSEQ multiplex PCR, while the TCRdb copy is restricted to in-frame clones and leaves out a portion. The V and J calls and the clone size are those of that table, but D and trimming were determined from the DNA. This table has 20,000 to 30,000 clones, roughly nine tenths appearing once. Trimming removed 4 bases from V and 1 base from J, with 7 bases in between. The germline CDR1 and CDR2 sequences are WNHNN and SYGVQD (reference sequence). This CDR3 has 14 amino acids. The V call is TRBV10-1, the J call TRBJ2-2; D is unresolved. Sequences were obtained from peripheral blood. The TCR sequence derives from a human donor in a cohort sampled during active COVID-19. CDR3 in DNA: TGCGCCAGCAGTGCTTACTTGAACACCGGGGAGCTGTTTTTT. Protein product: CASSAYLNTGELFF.